This TCR beta chain was sequenced for a study of blood T cell repertoires in COVID-19 (dated by TCRdb to 2019 to 2021). As for the study more broadly: The collaborator samples originated in the United States, Italy and Spain and spanned the acute and convalescent phases of COVID-19. The dataset comprised deeply sampled blood TCRbeta repertoires from subjects exposed to, actively infected with, or recovered from COVID-19. Nearly every sample came with metadata listing a de-identified subject ID, COVID-19 status, age in years and sex. Samples came from the ongoing ImmuneRACE study (first 160 participants) plus 1,254 subjects from 6 global collaborators. The prospective study material was composed of cDNA or gDNA derived from T cells, B-cell-depleted T cells, or PBMCs. Where available, HLA class I and class II types were obtained from metadata supplied by the sample provider rather than from assay-based typing. A freely available public database, intended as a resource for researchers studying the immune response to SARS-CoV-2, is where the repertoires were released. What the study reported, not specific to this receptor: Clinical and demographic metadata were provided uncurated, with the amount varying by source and participant.

Of note for this clone: Its antigen remains undetermined. No much larger clone exists at a distance of one base, and base qualities are not known.

The immunoSEQ Assay, a bias-controlled multiplex PCR, was used to amplify TCRbeta CDR3 regions from genomic DNA. The source study handled its data this way. Within the assay, amplification of reference gene primers was used to estimate how many nucleated cells each sample contained. To quantify the absolute abundance of each unique TCRbeta CDR3 rearrangement, sequence reads were collapsed and filtered. For each sample, productive Simpson clonality was calculated as the square root of Simpson's diversity index across productive rearrangements. TCRdb obtained this table from immuneACCESS and retained in-frame rearrangements with V and J assigned. These tables miss some clones; where compared with another copy, unresolved V genes account for less than half of the shortfall, and the remainder is unexplained. V and J calls and clone size are as listed in that table; D and trimming were resolved from the DNA. In all, the sample holds around 69,000 clones, and 85% to 90% of those were seen once. Over 6% of the sample goes to the ten largest clones.

Collaborating institutions collected whole blood in K2EDTA tubes following their own protocols. For TCRbeta analysis, collaborators shipped samples in one of three forms: frozen whole blood, isolated PBMCs, or DNA extracted from either of those sample types. Source material: peripheral blood. The source of this sequence is a man in his fifties or sixties with active COVID-19.

The sequenced DNA: TGTGCCAGCAGTACTTACGGACAGGAACAAGAGACCCAGTACTTC. Its product reads: CASSTYGQEQETQYF. This receptor chain uses TRBV27 and TRBJ2-5; 7 of the junction bases match TRBD1. Here V drops 5 bases and J drops 2 bases, and the junction holds 8 bases not matched to any gene. CDR1 MNHEY and CDR2 SMNVEV are derived from the germline V gene (reference sequence). From its cysteine to its phenylalanine, the CDR3 spans 15 amino acids. Only CDR3 DNA remains: 45 bases, in frame from the first base.